The clone carrying this T cell receptor (beta chain) was seen ten or more times. These data are taken from a study of T-cell reconstitution after alpha-beta-depleted transplantation in children. TCRbeta library construction was performed incorporating unique molecular identifiers. MiXCR, run by TCRdb on the PCR reads, gives a single entry per CDR3 protein. The sample has 120,000 to 150,000 distinct CDR3 sequences; roughly 9% are singletons. Deletions cut 5 bases from V and 0 bases from J, with 11 bases between. CDR3 length: 14 amino acids. Germline CDR1 is DFQATT and CDR2 is SNEGSKA (reference sequence).

Sequencing used PBMCs, mostly from graft donor cells, obtained 180 days after TCRalphabeta/CD19-depleted stem cell transplant. The source of this sequence is a female patient between 2 and 15 years old who had a stem cell transplant for congenital amegakaryocytic thrombocytopenia, so the T cells may come from the graft donor. V and J are TRBV20-1 and TRBJ2-4, with D unclear. CDR3 loop: CSAPVDLAKNIQYF. The CDR3 coding sequence is TGCAGTGCTCCGGTAGACTTAGCCAAAAACATTCAGTACTTC.